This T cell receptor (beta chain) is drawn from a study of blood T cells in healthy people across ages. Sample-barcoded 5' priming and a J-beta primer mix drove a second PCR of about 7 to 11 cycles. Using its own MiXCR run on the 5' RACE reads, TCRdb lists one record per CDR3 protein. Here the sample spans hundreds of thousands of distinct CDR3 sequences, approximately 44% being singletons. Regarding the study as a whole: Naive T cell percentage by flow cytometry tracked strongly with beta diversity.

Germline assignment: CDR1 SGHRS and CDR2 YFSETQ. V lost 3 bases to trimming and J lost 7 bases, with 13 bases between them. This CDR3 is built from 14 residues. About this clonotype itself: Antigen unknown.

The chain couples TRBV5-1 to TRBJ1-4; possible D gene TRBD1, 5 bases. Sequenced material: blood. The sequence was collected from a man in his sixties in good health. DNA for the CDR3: TGCGCCAGCAGCTCTGTCCGGGACTCTGAAAAACTGTTTTTT. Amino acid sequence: CASSSVRDSEKLFF.